The 32 T cell receptor beta chains given below trace back to one sample, sequenced in a study of technical replicates of blood from a few donors. Using immunoSEQ multiplex PCR, the repertoire was profiled, and TCRdb retains in-frame clones only, with some absent. The sample records tens of thousands of clones, just under 95% being singletons. The sequencing input was T cells isolated from PBMCs. The receptors stem from a human donor in good health.

This clone showed up just a few times. This sequence joins TRBV7-9 and TRBJ1-4; 10 bases agree with TRBD1. The V and J ends lost 1 base and 1 base, in that order; junction bases with no gene match: 0. The germline CDR1 and CDR2 sequences are SEHNR and FQNEAQ (reference sequence). The CDR3 extends over 16 amino acids. CDR3 sequence reads: CASSLGTGGTNEKLFF. CDR3 nucleotides: TGTGCCAGCAGCTTAGGGACAGGGGGAACTAATGAAAAACTGTTTTTT.

The V call is TRBV6-6, the J call TRBJ2-2; 8 bases are shared with TRBD1. This CDR3 spans 15 amino acids. The junction had 4 bases not matched to a gene; V was cut back by 6 bases and J by 1 base. The V gene's germline CDR1 is MNHNY and CDR2 SVGAGI (reference sequence). In DNA form, the CDR3 reads TGTGCCAGCAGGGAGACAGGGGAGAACACCGGGGAGCTGTTTTTT. Translated, it gives CASRETGENTGELFF.

The chain recombines TRBV5-1 with TRBJ2-3, with D perhaps TRBD1 (6 bases). V was shortened by 3 bases and J by 2 bases, with 10 bases between the two germline ends. From germline, CDR1 is SGHRS and CDR2 YFSETQ. The CDR3 extends over 14 amino acids. CDR3 nucleotide sequence: TGCGCCAGCAGCTCGGACAGTTACACAGATACGCAGTATTTT. This codes for CASSSDSYTDTQYF.

The chain has TRBV14 and TRBJ1-2; 8 bases map to TRBD1. Germline trimming cut 5 bases from V and 6 bases from J; bases unmatched to any gene: 5. CDR1 SGHDN and CDR2 FVKESK come from the germline V gene. The CDR3 extends over 13 amino acids. The CDR3, as DNA: TGTGCCAGCAGCTATACAGGGGGTAATGGCTACACCTTC. This gives the protein CASSYTGGNGYTF.

The chain couples TRBV19 to TRBJ2-7; 9 bases map to TRBD2. CDR3 length: 14 amino acids. The V segment lost 7 bases and the J segment 3 bases; nucleotides outside the gene matches: 7. The germline CDR1 and CDR2 sequences are LNHDA and SQIVND (reference sequence). The CDR3, as DNA: TGTGCCAGTAAGATAGCGGGAGAGAACTACGAGCAGTACTTC. Translating it yields CASKIAGENYEQYF.

This clone showed up just once. J is TRBJ2-3 and V is TRBV12-5, with D perhaps matching TRBD1 (5 bases). With 6 bases removed from V and 0 bases from J, the gap between germline ends came to 7 bases. CDR1 LGHNT and CDR2 FRNRAP come from the germline V gene. The CDR3 extends over 13 amino acids. The CDR3 DNA reads TGTGCTAGTGGGGACACTAGCACAGATACGCAGTATTTT. Its protein product is CASGDTSTDTQYF.

The genes are TRBV18 and TRBJ2-1, with D possibly being TRBD1 (5 bases). The CDR3 covers 14 residues. Germline assignment: CDR1 KGHSH and CDR2 LQKENI. V was shortened by 5 bases and J by 6 bases, with 14 bases between the two germline ends. As DNA, the CDR3 is TGTGCCAGCTCATCGCAGGGCCATAGCAATGAGCAGTTCTTC. Protein sequence: CASSSQGHSNEQFF. Based on the CDR3 plus reference TRBV18 and TRBJ2-1, the full variable domain is NAGVMQNPRHLVRRRGQEARLRCSPMKGHSHVYWYRQLPEEGLKFMVYLQKENIIDESGMPKERFSAEFPKEGPSILRIQQVVRGDSAAYFCASSSQGHSNEQFFGPGTRLTVL.

The chain links TRBV29-1 to TRBJ2-1; TRBD2 aligns across 7 bases. This CDR3 is built from 18 residues. The V and J ends lost 2 bases and 5 bases, in that order; junction bases with no gene match: 18. Germline loops: CDR1 SQVTM, CDR2 ANQGSEA. The CDR3 spells CSVEPSAFGGGPHNEQFF. The CDR3 DNA reads as TGCAGCGTTGAACCCAGTGCTTTTGGGGGAGGGCCCCACAATGAGCAGTTCTTC.

The V gene is TRBV4-2, the J gene TRBJ2-5, with 7 bases matching TRBD2. Germline trimming cut 3 bases from V and 3 bases from J; bases unmatched to any gene: 1. CDR1 and CDR2 from the germline V gene are LGHNA and YNFKEQ. The CDR3 contains 13 residues. The CDR3 DNA reads as TGTGCCAGCAGCCACAGCGGGGAAGAGACCCAGTACTTC. Amino acid sequence: CASSHSGEETQYF.

The rearrangement links TRBV9 to TRBJ2-1; weak D call: TRBD2 (5 bases). Germline V gene sequence: CDR1 SGDLS, CDR2 YYNGEE. The CDR3 spans 15 residues. Trimming pared 1 base from V and 4 bases from J, leaving 12 bases between. The CDR3 DNA follows: TGTGCCAGCAGCGTACCTGGACTGGGATACAATGAGCAGTTCTTC. This translates into CASSVPGLGYNEQFF. The variable domain in full, completed from reference TRBV9 and TRBJ2-1, reads DSGVTQTPKHLITATGQRVTLRCSPRSGDLSVYWYQQSLDQGLQFLIQYYNGEERAKGNILERFSAQQFPDLHSELNLSSLELGDSALYFCASSVPGLGYNEQFFGPGTRLTVL.

V and J are TRBV9 and TRBJ1-1; 10 bases line up with TRBD1. This CDR3 is 15 amino acids long. Germline V lookup: CDR1 SGDLS, CDR2 YYNGEE. V lost 2 bases and J lost 5; bases outside the gene matches: 6. Here the CDR3 reads CASSVSGTGVTEAFF. For the CDR3, the DNA is TGTGCCAGCAGCGTTTCCGGGACAGGGGTGACTGAAGCTTTCTTT.

The J gene is TRBJ2-4, the V gene TRBV4-2; TRBD2 matches at 7 bases. From germline, CDR1 is LGHNA and CDR2 YNFKEQ. The V gene end was trimmed by 0 bases and the J gene end by 7 bases; junction bases not matched to a gene: 3. The CDR3 extends over 14 amino acids. The CDR3 bases are TGTGCCAGCAGCCAAGATGGACTAGTCAACATTCAGTACTTC. It is translated as CASSQDGLVNIQYF.

The chain uses TRBV7-2 and TRBJ2-2; possible D gene TRBD1, 5 bases. Looked up from germline, CDR1 is SGHTA and CDR2 is FQGNSA. This CDR3 region has 14 residues. Trimming took 1 base from V and 6 from J, leaving 9 bases between them. CDR3 DNA: TGTGCCAGCAGCTTAGGCAGGGCGGCCGGGGAGCTGTTTTTT. Amino acid sequence: CASSLGRAAGELFF.

This chain uses TRBV15 with TRBJ1-1; D is possibly TRBD1 (5 bases). CDR1 is LNHNV, CDR2 YYDKDF, per germline (reference sequence). The CDR3 has 14 amino acids. Trimming took off 3 bases at V and 4 bases at J, with 12 bases between the two ends. The CDR3, as DNA: TGTGCCACCAGCAGGGGGGGAGGGGCCACTGAAGCTTTCTTT. Translation: CATSRGGGATEAFF.

This chain links TRBV6-1 with TRBJ1-5, with 9 bases fitting TRBD1. CDR1 MNHNS and CDR2 SASEGT come from the germline V gene. This CDR3 comprises 17 residues. V shed 0 bases, J shed 4 bases, and the junction held 7 bases outside the gene matches. The CDR3, as DNA: TGTGCCAGCAGTGAAGCGTTCGGACAGGGGTGGAATCAGCCCCAGCATTTT. Translation gives CASSEAFGQGWNQPQHF.

J is TRBJ1-5 and V is TRBV5-4, with D perhaps TRBD1 (5 bases). Trimming took 4 bases from V and 5 from J, leaving 10 bases between them. Germline loops: CDR1 SGHNT, CDR2 YYREEE (reference sequence). The CDR3 covers 13 residues. The CDR3 nucleotides are TGTGCCAGCAGCCCGGGGGATGATCAGCCCCAGCATTTT. Encoded protein: CASSPGDDQPQHF.

The chain combines TRBV6-4 with TRBJ2-3, with 9 bases fitting TRBD2. The V segment lost 0 bases and the J segment 4 bases; nucleotides outside the gene matches: 5. In germline, CDR1 is MRHNA, CDR2 SNTAGT. This CDR3 is 16 amino acids long. CDR3 DNA: TGTGCCAGCAGTGACTCGTGGCGGGAGGGGTCAGATACGCAGTATTTT. It yields the protein CASSDSWREGSDTQYF.

The chain carries TRBV2 and TRBJ1-4; a possible D gene is TRBD1 (6 bases). The germline V and J ends were trimmed by 10 bases and 8 bases, with 14 bases remaining between them. CDR1 and CDR2 from the germline V gene are SNHLY and FYNNEI. CDR3 length equals 12 residues. The CDR3 DNA follows: TGTGCCACCTTAGGGGGTAGGGAAAAACTGTTTTTT. Translation: CATLGGREKLFF.

The V call is TRBV4-3, the J call TRBJ2-5; TRBD2 matches at 10 bases. Trimming cost V 5 bases and J 3 bases; bases outside gene matches: 9. The CDR3 consists of 16 residues. CDR1 is LGHNA and CDR2 is YSLEER in the germline V gene. CDR3 in amino acids: CASSFDGLAGEETQYF. The CDR3 DNA reads TGCGCCAGCAGCTTTGATGGCCTAGCGGGAGAAGAGACCCAGTACTTC.

The gene calls are TRBV28 and TRBJ1-1; D is uncertain. Germline-derived CDR1 and CDR2 are MDHEN and SYDVKM. CDR3 size: 12 residues. Trimming took 6 bases from V and 0 from J, leaving 5 bases between them. The CDR3 spells CASRQLNTEAFF. Written as DNA, the CDR3 is TGTGCCAGCAGACAGCTGAACACTGAAGCTTTCTTT.

The J gene is TRBJ1-1, the V gene TRBV5-6, with D tentatively TRBD1 (5 bases). The V end lost 4 bases, the J end lost 10 bases, and 14 bases lay between the germline ends. CDR1 is SGHDT, CDR2 YYEEEE, per germline. CDR3 length: 12 residues. The CDR3 DNA reads as TGTGCCAGCAGCGATTCACAGGTCTCAGCTTTCTTT. Its translation is CASSDSQVSAFF.

Only one count was recorded for this clone. J is TRBJ1-2 and V is TRBV9, with D possibly matching TRBD1 (5 bases). CDR1 is SGDLS and CDR2 is YYNGEE in the germline V gene. Trimming took 0 bases from V and 7 from J, leaving 13 bases between them. The CDR3 sequence is 14 residues long. The CDR3 sequence is CASSVEVGGVGYTF. DNA for the CDR3: TGTGCCAGCAGCGTAGAAGTGGGAGGGGTTGGCTACACCTTC.

The CDR3 spells CASSFLTSGASSYNEQFF. The CDR3, as DNA: TGTGCCAGCAGTTTCCTTACTAGCGGGGCTAGCTCCTACAATGAGCAGTTCTTC. The chain recombines TRBV27 with TRBJ2-1; 10 positions agree with TRBD2. CDR1 and CDR2 (germline): MNHEY, SMNVEV (reference sequence). Trimming cost V 3 bases and J 0 bases; bases outside gene matches: 8. The CDR3 is 18 amino acids.

The genes are TRBV7-2 and TRBJ2-1, with TRBD2 identical over 9 bases. The CDR3 extends over 15 amino acids. With V trimmed by 0 bases and J by 7 bases, 4 bases remained unmatched. The germline V gene encodes CDR1 SGHTA and CDR2 FQGNSA. The CDR3 reads CASSLAILAGNEQFF. The CDR3 coding sequence is TGTGCCAGCAGCTTAGCGATCCTAGCGGGAAATGAGCAGTTCTTC.

This chain links TRBV5-1 with TRBJ1-3; possible D gene TRBD1, 6 bases. Germline V CDR1 and CDR2: SGHRS, YFSETQ. This CDR3 is built from 17 residues. The V gene lost 3 bases and the J gene lost 0 bases, with 16 bases spanning the gap. Here the CDR3 reads CASSSPTGLSSGNTIYF. CDR3 nucleotide sequence: TGCGCCAGCAGCTCACCGACAGGCTTAAGCTCTGGAAACACCATATATTTT.

This chain joins TRBV6-6 and TRBJ1-2; D possibly corresponds to TRBD1 (5 bases). The germline V gene has CDR1 MNHNY and CDR2 SVGAGI (reference sequence). The length of the CDR3 is 14 residues. The V and J ends lost 0 bases and 2 bases respectively, with 7 bases between them. DNA for the CDR3: TGTGCCAGCAGTTACTCGGAGGGGAACTATGGCTACACCTTC. Translating it yields CASSYSEGNYGYTF.

In nucleotides, the CDR3 is TGTGCCAGCAGGGGCCTTGGGGGGGGCGGAATGAACACTGAAGCTTTCTTT. It is translated as CASRGLGGGGMNTEAFF. The chain combines TRBV6-4 with TRBJ1-1; the D gene is possibly TRBD1 (6 bases). This CDR3 is built from 17 residues. Trimming shortened V by 6 bases and J by 0 bases, and 20 bases separated the two germline ends. CDR1 and CDR2 from the germline V gene are MRHNA and SNTAGT.

This rearrangement joins TRBV7-9 to TRBJ1-1, with 9 bases aligning to TRBD1. The CDR3 length is 15 residues. Germline assignment: CDR1 SEHNR and CDR2 FQNEAQ (reference sequence). Unmatched junction bases numbered 5, after V lost 6 bases and J lost 0 bases. As DNA, the CDR3 is TGTGCCAGCAGTCTAACAGGGGGCTTGAACACTGAAGCTTTCTTT. Translating gives CASSLTGGLNTEAFF.

CDR3: CASSFLEDRANEQYF. In DNA form, the CDR3 reads TGTGCCAGCAGCTTCTTAGAGGACAGGGCTAACGAGCAGTACTTC. This rearrangement joins TRBV5-5 to TRBJ2-7; 8 positions agree with TRBD1. V trimming: 2 bases; J trimming: 5 bases; junction bases outside the gene matches: 9. Germline V gene lookup returns CDR1 SGHKS and CDR2 YYEKEE (reference sequence). This CDR3 is built from 15 residues.

The chain uses TRBV5-7 and TRBJ1-2, with 7 nucleotides matching TRBD1. TRBV5-7 is marked as an open reading frame, function uncertain. The CDR3 covers 19 residues. J gave up 7 bases and V 0 bases, and 21 bases lay outside the gene matches. Here the CDR3 reads CASSLGRSWDRAHLGGYTF. The CDR3, as DNA: TGTGCCAGCAGCTTGGGCAGAAGTTGGGACAGAGCGCATTTGGGTGGCTACACCTTC.

The V call is TRBV11-1, the J call TRBJ2-5; 10 positions agree with TRBD2. Germline CDR1 SGHAT, CDR2 FQDESV (reference sequence). The trim removed 1 base at V and 0 bases at J, leaving 2 bases unmatched. The CDR3 consists of 16 residues. The CDR3 loop reads CASSLVGLADQETQYF. CDR3 sequence (DNA): TGTGCCAGCAGCTTAGTAGGACTAGCGGACCAAGAGACCCAGTACTTC.

V usage is TRBV9 and J usage is TRBJ2-5, with D possibly matching TRBD1 (5 bases). This CDR3 contains 16 residues. Germline V gene data show CDR1 as SGDLS and CDR2 as YYNGEE. V lost 0 bases, J lost 5 bases, and 17 bases lay in between. CDR3 nucleotide sequence: TGTGCCAGCAGCGTAGGGTTTTGGGGCAGGGATGAGACCCAGTACTTC. Translating gives CASSVGFWGRDETQYF.